A single sample gave rise to the 5 T cell receptor beta chains below, sequenced in a study of blood T cell repertoires in COVID-19. Assay used: immunoSEQ multiplex PCR; TCRdb lists only in-frame clones, some missing. In the table there are 200,000 to 250,000 clones, about nine tenths of which are singletons. Sequenced sample: peripheral blood. The source is an elderly man with acute or convalescent COVID-19.

This rearrangement joins TRBV7-9 to TRBJ2-5; 12 positions match TRBD2. This CDR3 is built from 16 residues. With 5 bases clipped from V and 1 base from J, the junction kept 5 bases outside the gene matches. Germline V CDR1 and CDR2: SEHNR, FQNEAQ (reference sequence). The CDR3: CASSPTSGSSQETQYF. DNA for the CDR3: TGTGCCAGCAGCCCGACTAGCGGGAGCTCCCAAGAGACCCAGTACTTC.

The V gene is TRBV5-1, the J gene TRBJ2-2; 8 bases are a match to TRBD1. Germline V gene sequence: CDR1 SGHRS, CDR2 YFSETQ. Trimming took 4 bases from V and 4 from J; bases not matched to a gene: 9. This CDR3 comprises 16 residues. The CDR3 loop reads CASSPAVTGVTGELFF. The CDR3 DNA is TGCGCCAGCAGCCCGGCGGTGACAGGGGTCACCGGGGAGCTGTTTTTT. Together with reference TRBV5-1 and TRBJ2-2, the CDR3 gives the full variable domain: KAGVTQTPRYLIKTRGQQVTLSCSPISGHRSVSWYQQTPGQGLQFLFEYFSETQRNKGNFPGRFSGRQFSNSRSEMNVSTLELGDSALYLCASSPAVTGVTGELFFGEGSRLTVL.

This CDR3 is CAWSSNRGPYGYTF. DNA for the CDR3: TGTGCCTGGAGTAGTAACAGGGGGCCTTATGGCTACACCTTC. The chain uses TRBV30 and TRBJ1-2; 9 positions agree with TRBD1. Germline loops: CDR1 GTSNPN, CDR2 SVGIG (reference sequence). The CDR3 runs 14 residues. V shed 2 bases, J shed 5 bases, and the junction held 6 bases outside the gene matches.

The chain uses TRBV7-9 and TRBJ2-5, with D unclear. The germline V and J ends were trimmed by 2 bases and 2 bases, with 15 bases remaining between them. The CDR3 sequence is 16 residues long. The V gene's germline CDR1 is SEHNR and CDR2 FQNEAQ (reference sequence). CDR3 coding DNA: TGTGCCAGCAGCTTATATCGCGGAAGTTCTCAAGAGACCCAGTACTTC. As protein: CASSLYRGSSQETQYF.

The chain has TRBV27 and TRBJ1-6; 9 nucleotides agree with TRBD1. V lost 6 bases, J lost 9 bases, and 9 bases stayed unmatched. Looked up from germline, CDR1 is MNHEY and CDR2 is SMNVEV (reference sequence). CDR3 length: 15 residues. The CDR3: CASRKVQGASSPLHF. CDR3 DNA: TGTGCCAGCAGAAAGGTACAGGGGGCGAGTTCACCCCTCCACTTT.